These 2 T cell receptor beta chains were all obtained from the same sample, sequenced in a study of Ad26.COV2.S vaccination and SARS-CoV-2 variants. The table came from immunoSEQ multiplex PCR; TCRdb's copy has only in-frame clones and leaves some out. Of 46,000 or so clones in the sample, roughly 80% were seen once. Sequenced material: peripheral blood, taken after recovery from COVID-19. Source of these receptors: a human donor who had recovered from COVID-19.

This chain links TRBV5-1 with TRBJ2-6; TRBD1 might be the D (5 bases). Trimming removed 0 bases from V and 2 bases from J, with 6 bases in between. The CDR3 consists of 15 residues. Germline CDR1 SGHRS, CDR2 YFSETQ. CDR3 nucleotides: TGCGCCAGCAGCTTGGGACAGACTGGGGCCAACGTCCTGACTTTC. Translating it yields CASSLGQTGANVLTF.

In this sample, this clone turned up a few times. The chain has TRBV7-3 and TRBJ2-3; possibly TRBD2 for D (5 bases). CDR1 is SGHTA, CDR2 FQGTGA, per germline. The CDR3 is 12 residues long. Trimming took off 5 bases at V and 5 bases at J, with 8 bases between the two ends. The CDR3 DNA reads TGTGCCAGCAGCCTTGGGAGAGATACGCAGTATTTT. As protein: CASSLGRDTQYF.